These 27 T cell receptor beta chains originate from one sample sequenced in a study of blood T cell repertoires in COVID-19. Method: immunoSEQ multiplex PCR; TCRdb's copy keeps in-frame clones and lacks some. This table has 390,000 or so clones, 80% to 90% appearing once. Sequencing was carried out using peripheral blood. These receptors all stem from a woman aged 25 to 39 with COVID-19, enrolled during active disease.

This clone was detected only a few times. The chain is built from TRBV23-1 and TRBJ2-7, with D perhaps TRBD2 (5 bases). TRBV23-1 is an ORF, with its function uncertain. The CDR3 is 14 amino acids. Trimming cost V 3 bases and J 4 bases, with 13 bases left between them. The CDR3 nucleotides read TGCGCCAGCAGTCACCCGGGATCCATTTACGAGCAGTACGTC. Residues: CASSHPGSIYEQYV.

The genes are TRBV27 and TRBJ2-1; 7 nucleotides line up with TRBD2. Trimming removed 0 bases from V and 2 bases from J; junction bases left unmatched: 4. The germline CDR1 and CDR2 sequences are MNHEY and SMNVEV (reference sequence). This CDR3 has 16 amino acids. The CDR3 nucleotides read TGTGCCAGCAGTTTATCCCCTAGCGGAACCTACAATGAGCAGTTCTTC. Residues: CASSLSPSGTYNEQFF.

The chain has TRBV6-2 or TRBV6-3 and TRBJ1-1; weak D call: TRBD1 (5 bases). The CDR3 loop spans 14 amino acids. The germline gives CDR1 MNHEY, CDR2 SVGEGT. V was cut by 5 bases and J by 1 base, with 11 bases left in between. This CDR3 reads CASSAIRANTEAFF. The DNA of the CDR3 is TGTGCCAGCAGTGCGATCAGGGCGAACACTGAAGCTTTCTTT.

About this clone itself: Other nucleotide sequences in the sample specify the same CDR3. The V gene is TRBV5-1, the J gene TRBJ2-2, with D perhaps matching TRBD2 (7 bases). Germline lookup yields CDR1 SGHRS and CDR2 YFSETQ. Deletions cut 2 bases from V and 2 bases from J, with 10 bases between. This CDR3 is built from 15 residues. CDR3 DNA: TGCGCCAGCAGCTTAGGGGGGGCAAACACCGGGGAGCTGTTTTTT. Its protein is CASSLGGANTGELFF.

The chain has TRBV5-1 and TRBJ2-2, with 13 bases identical to TRBD2. Trimming at V came to 0 bases and at J to 4 bases, leaving 6 bases not matched to a gene. CDR3 length: 18 amino acids. Germline V lookup: CDR1 SGHRS, CDR2 YFSETQ. The CDR3 region is CASSLDGGLAGVTGELFF. The CDR3 region has the DNA TGCGCCAGCAGCTTGGATGGTGGACTAGCGGGGGTCACCGGGGAGCTGTTTTTT.

This CDR3 is CASSQGGGPQHF. The DNA for the CDR3 is TGTGCCAGCAGCCAGGGGGGAGGGCCCCAGCATTTT. V and J are TRBV5-6 and TRBJ1-5; 7 nucleotides agree with TRBD1. Germline CDR1 is SGHDT and CDR2 is YYEEEE. CDR3 size: 12 residues. V lost 4 bases, J lost 9 bases, and 4 bases stayed unmatched.

The V call is TRBV5-5, the J call TRBJ1-5; weak D call: TRBD1 (6 bases). V was shortened by 0 bases and J by 3 bases, with 10 bases between the two germline ends. The germline V gene encodes CDR1 SGHKS and CDR2 YYEKEE (reference sequence). The CDR3 totals 15 residues. This chain's CDR3 is CASSLGTEFNQPQHF. The CDR3 coding sequence is TGTGCCAGCAGCTTGGGGACAGAATTCAATCAGCCCCAGCATTTT.

This clone turned up a few times. The J gene is TRBJ2-3, the V gene TRBV24-1; D uncertain. V lost 4 bases and J 6 bases, leaving 13 bases between the germline ends. The CDR3 spans 14 residues. In germline, CDR1 is KGHDR, CDR2 SFDVKD. The DNA of the CDR3 is TGTGCCACCAGTGACCGATGGGCCCTGGATACGCAGTATTTT. Amino acids: CATSDRWALDTQYF.

The genes are TRBV5-1 and TRBJ2-2; 8 positions agree with TRBD1. CDR1 SGHRS and CDR2 YFSETQ come from the germline V gene. Trimming took 1 base from V and 7 from J; bases not matched to a gene: 6. This CDR3 has 15 residues. CDR3: CASSLLTGDNGELFF. CDR3 nucleotides: TGCGCCAGCAGCTTGTTGACAGGGGATAACGGGGAGCTGTTTTTT.

V usage is TRBV7-8 and J usage is TRBJ1-3; no firm D call. Trimming shortened V by 5 bases and J by 2 bases, and 13 bases separated the two germline ends. This CDR3 contains 15 residues. The germline V gene has CDR1 SGHVS and CDR2 FQNEAQ. This chain's CDR3 is CASSMEGPPGNTIYF. CDR3 nucleotide sequence: TGTGCCAGCAGCATGGAGGGCCCCCCTGGAAACACCATATATTTT.

This sequence joins TRBV6-6 and TRBJ1-2, with D possibly TRBD1 on 5 matching bases. Germline loops: CDR1 MNHNY, CDR2 SVGAGI (reference sequence). CDR3 size: 14 residues. Trimming removed 1 base at V and 2 bases at J, with 8 bases between. CDR3 sequence reads: CASSYLAGNYGYTF. For the CDR3, the DNA is TGTGCCAGCAGTTACTTAGCAGGGAACTATGGCTACACCTTC.

The chain uses TRBV4-2 and TRBJ1-4, with a weak D call TRBD1 (5 bases). Germline V gene data show CDR1 as LGHNA and CDR2 as YNFKEQ. V was pared by 0 bases and J by 3 bases, with 11 bases between. The CDR3 loop spans 16 amino acids. The CDR3 region is CASSQEWGVPNEKLFF. The CDR3 DNA reads as TGTGCCAGCAGCCAAGAGTGGGGGGTCCCTAATGAAAAACTGTTTTTT.

This chain connects TRBV13 to TRBJ2-7; D may be TRBD2 (7 bases). V was cut by 5 bases and J by 1 base, with 18 bases left in between. The CDR3 runs to 16 residues. CDR1 and CDR2 (germline): PRHDT, FYEKMQ (reference sequence). The CDR3 coding sequence is TGTGCCAGCAGCGAGGGGCGGGGGCTAAGGTCCTACGAGCAGTACTTC. It yields the protein CASSEGRGLRSYEQYF.

The V and J genes are TRBV6-1 and TRBJ2-7; D might be TRBD2 (6 bases). The V end lost 1 base, the J end lost 2 bases, and 12 bases lay between the germline ends. Germline V gene sequence: CDR1 MNHNS, CDR2 SASEGT. The CDR3 runs 15 residues. This CDR3 reads CASSEGLVAAYEQYV. CDR3 bases: TGTGCCAGCAGTGAAGGACTAGTTGCCGCCTACGAGCAGTACGTC.

The V call is TRBV5-6, the J call TRBJ2-1, with D unresolved. CDR1 is SGHDT, CDR2 YYEEEE, per germline. The length of the CDR3 is 15 residues. V lost 5 bases to trimming and J lost 0 bases, with 12 bases between them. The CDR3 bases are TGTGCCAGCAGTGACAAGACGTTCTCCTACAATGAGCAGTTCTTC. Protein: CASSDKTFSYNEQFF.

This chain connects TRBV18 to TRBJ2-2; TRBD2 is a possible D gene (6 bases). Germline values: CDR1 KGHSH, CDR2 LQKENI. The length of the CDR3 is 16 residues. V gave up 2 bases and J gave up 6 bases, with 16 bases separating them. The CDR3 protein is CASSPRDLGLAGELFF. Written as DNA, the CDR3 is TGTGCCAGCTCACCAAGGGACTTAGGGTTGGCCGGGGAGCTGTTTTTT.

The V call is TRBV12-3 or TRBV12-4, the J call TRBJ2-2; D possibly corresponds to TRBD2 (5 bases). CDR3 length: 10 amino acids. V was pared by 8 bases and J by 8 bases, with 6 bases between. CDR3 amino acids: CASWRGELFF. The CDR3 DNA sequence: TGTGCCAGCTGGAGGGGGGAGCTGTTTTTT.

This chain joins TRBV6-2 or TRBV6-3 and TRBJ1-2, with a weak D call TRBD1 (6 bases). CDR3 length: 12 amino acids. Trimming pared 3 bases from V and 12 bases from J, leaving 14 bases between. In germline, CDR1 is MNHEY, CDR2 SVGEGT. The chain's CDR3 is CASSYTGRRNTF. DNA for the CDR3: TGTGCCAGCAGTTATACAGGGAGAAGGAACACCTTC.

Points on this clone: Germline is not matched at one junction end, which may reflect a read error. This chain links TRBV4-3 with TRBJ2-1; possibly TRBD2 for D (7 bases). CDR1 and CDR2 from the germline V gene are LGHNA and YSLEER. The CDR3 consists of 12 residues. CDR3 residues: CASSQGGGGAVF. Here the CDR3 DNA reads TGCGCCAGCAGCCAAGGAGGGGGGGGTGCGGTCTTC.

V gene TRBV19 combines with J gene TRBJ2-5; 8 bases line up with TRBD1. Unmatched junction bases numbered 4, after V lost 5 bases and J lost 2 bases. The germline V gene has CDR1 LNHDA and CDR2 SQIVND (reference sequence). This CDR3 is built from 14 residues. This CDR3 reads CASSLGTGQETQYF. As DNA, the CDR3 is TGTGCCAGTAGTCTCGGGACAGGACAAGAGACCCAGTACTTC.

This clone was seen once. The rearrangement joins TRBV4-3 to TRBJ2-3, with TRBD2 identical over 13 bases. CDR3 length: 16 amino acids. The J segment lost 3 bases and the V segment lost 7 bases, leaving 7 bases of the junction unmatched. Germline loops: CDR1 LGHNA, CDR2 YSLEER. CDR3 nucleotides: TGCGCCAGCACCGCAGCACTAGCGGGAGGGACAGATACGCAGTATTTT. Translation gives CASTAALAGGTDTQYF.

V and J are TRBV3-1 (or the pseudogene TRBV3-2) and TRBJ1-3; D uncertain. V gave up 4 bases and J gave up 0 bases, with 10 bases separating them. Per germline, CDR1 LGHDT and CDR2 YNNKEL (reference sequence). The CDR3 has 15 residues. DNA of the CDR3: TGTGCCAGCAGCCGGGGAGTTCCCTCTGGAAACACCATATATTTT. As protein: CASSRGVPSGNTIYF.

This clone was seen only once. This chain uses TRBV12-3 or TRBV12-4 with TRBJ2-7; 10 bases line up with TRBD1. V lost 5 bases to trimming and J lost 6 bases; unmatched junction nucleotides: 4. CDR3 size: 13 residues. The CDR3 region is CASSNRDRGEQYF. DNA of the CDR3: TGTGCCAGCAGTAACCGGGACAGGGGCGAGCAGTACTTC.

The chain employs TRBV5-1 and TRBJ2-3; the D gene is possibly TRBD1 (6 bases). The CDR3 spans 15 residues. Trimming pared 4 bases from V and 0 bases from J, leaving 12 bases between. Germline assignment: CDR1 SGHRS and CDR2 YFSETQ. CDR3 nucleotide sequence: TGCGCCAGCAGCCTGGGGGCCCTGAGCACAGATACGCAGTATTTT. It yields the protein CASSLGALSTDTQYF.

The gene calls are TRBV6-2 or TRBV6-3 and TRBJ2-5; possible D gene TRBD1, 5 bases. CDR1 is MNHEY and CDR2 is SVGEGT in the germline V gene. The CDR3 is made up of 15 amino acids. V lost 0 bases to trimming and J lost 2 bases, with 10 bases between them. The CDR3 region is CASSYSVDIQETQYF. CDR3 nucleotides: TGTGCCAGCAGTTACTCGGTGGACATACAAGAGACCCAGTACTTC.

The chain combines TRBV2 with TRBJ1-2, with 9 bases lining up with TRBD1. The V gene's germline CDR1 is SNHLY and CDR2 FYNNEI. The trim removed 8 bases at V and 7 bases at J, leaving 17 bases unmatched. The CDR3 length is 16 residues. CDR3 DNA: TGTGCCAGCTTTCGTCGGGACAGGGAATTGAACGGTGGCTACACCTTC. Translating gives CASFRRDRELNGGYTF.

The chain has TRBV10-3 and TRBJ2-7; 8 positions agree with TRBD1. V lost 10 bases to trimming and J lost 4 bases; unmatched junction nucleotides: 9. Germline-derived CDR1 and CDR2 are ENHRY and SYGVKD. The CDR3 loop spans 13 amino acids. The DNA of the CDR3 is TGTGCCACCGAGGGACAGGATGGGTACGAGCAGTACTTC. It encodes CATEGQDGYEQYF.